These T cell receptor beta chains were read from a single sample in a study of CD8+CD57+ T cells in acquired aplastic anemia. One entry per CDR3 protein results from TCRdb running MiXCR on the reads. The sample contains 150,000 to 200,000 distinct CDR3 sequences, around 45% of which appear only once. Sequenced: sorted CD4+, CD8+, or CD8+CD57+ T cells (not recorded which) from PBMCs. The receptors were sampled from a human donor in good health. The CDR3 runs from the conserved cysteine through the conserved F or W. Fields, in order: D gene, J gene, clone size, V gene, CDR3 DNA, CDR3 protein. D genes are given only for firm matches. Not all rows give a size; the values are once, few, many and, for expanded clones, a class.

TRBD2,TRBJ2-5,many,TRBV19,TGTGCCAGTTCTGCGGGAGGAGGAGAGACCCAGTACTTC,CASSAGGGETQYF
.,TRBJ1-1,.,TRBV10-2,TGCGCCAGCAGTGAGTCCCCGATTACTGAAGCTTTCTTT,CASSESPITEAFF
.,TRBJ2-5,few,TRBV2,TGTGCCAGCAGTCCTGGGGGGACCCAGTACTTC,CASSPGGTQYF
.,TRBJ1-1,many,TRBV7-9,TGTGCCAGCAGCCCCTTCGGGGAGAACACTGAAGCTTTCTTT,CASSPFGENTEAFF
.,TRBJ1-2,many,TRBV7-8,TGTGCCAGCAGCTCACAGGGAGACTATGGCTACACCTTC,CASSSQGDYGYTF
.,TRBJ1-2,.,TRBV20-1,TGCAGTGCTAAGGTTGAGGGGGTGGTCTATGGCTACACCTTC,CSAKVEGVVYGYTF
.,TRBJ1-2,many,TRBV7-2,TGTGCCAGCACGACCCCACCCACAGGTTTGGATGGCTACACCTTC,CASTTPPTGLDGYTF
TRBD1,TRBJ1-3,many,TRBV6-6,TGTGCCAGCAGTGGGGTAACAGGGGCCGGAAACACCATATATTTT,CASSGVTGAGNTIYF
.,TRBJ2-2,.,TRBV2,TGTGCCAGCAGGGGGCACTGGGAGTTGGATACCGGGGGGCTGTTTTTT,CASRGHWELDTGGLFF
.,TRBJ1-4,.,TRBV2,TGTGCCAGCAGGGTACAGGGAGCAACTAATGAAAAACTGTTTTTT,CASRVQGATNEKLFF
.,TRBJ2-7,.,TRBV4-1,TGCGCCAGCAGCCAAGATTTTGCGGGGGCCTACGGGCAGTACTTC,CASSQDFAGAYGQYF
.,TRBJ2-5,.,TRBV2,TGTGCCAGCAGTGAAACGCAGGAAGAGACCCAGTACTTC,CASSETQEETQYF
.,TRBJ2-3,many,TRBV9,TGTGCCAGCAGCGTAGCTGGCGGGAACACAGATACGCAGTATTTT,CASSVAGGNTDTQYF
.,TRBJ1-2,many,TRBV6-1,TGTGCCAGCAGTGAAGTGGGCTATGGCTACACCTTC,CASSEVGYGYTF